The entry that follows covers one TCR beta chain sequence. The antigen it recognizes is unknown. No base-level quality is on record; no much larger clone is a single base apart. Via the germline V gene, CDR1 is MDHEN and CDR2 SYDVKM. Reading from cysteine to phenylalanine, the CDR3 counts 12 amino acids. Only the CDR3 portion is preserved as DNA: 36 bases, with reading frame beginning at the first base. V lost 3 bases and J lost 7 bases; the stretch between them is 9 bases long. The sample originates from a study of blood T cell repertoires in COVID-19 (dated by TCRdb to the early 2020s). Notes on the research overall: Collaborator samples came from the United States, Italy and Spain and covered acute and convalescent phases of COVID-19. The prospective study material was composed of cDNA or gDNA derived from T cells, B-cell-depleted T cells, or PBMCs. Sample metadata almost always included a de-identified subject ID, COVID-19 status, age in years and sex. Subjects who had been exposed to COVID-19, were actively infected with it, or had recovered from it provided the deeply sampled blood TCRbeta repertoires that made up the dataset. The repertoires were released in a freely available public database meant as a resource for research on the immune response to SARS-CoV-2. Where available, HLA class I and class II types were obtained from metadata supplied by the sample provider rather than from assay-based typing. The samples were drawn from two sources: the first 160 participants of the ongoing ImmuneRACE study, and 1,000 to 1,500 subjects contributed by 6 global collaborators. Findings and caveats that apply to the study as a whole: The quantity of clinical and demographic metadata differed by source and by participant and was supplied without curation.

The collaborating institutions used their own protocols to collect whole blood in K2EDTA tubes. For TCRbeta analysis, collaborator samples were shipped as frozen whole blood, as isolated PBMCs, or as DNA extracted from either sample type. TCRbeta CDR3 regions were amplified from genomic DNA using the immunoSEQ Assay, a bias-controlled multiplex PCR. In the source study's methods: Within the assay, amplification of reference gene primers was used to estimate how many nucleated cells each sample contained. To quantify the absolute abundance of each unique TCRbeta CDR3 rearrangement, sequence reads were collapsed and filtered. Productive Simpson clonality was computed per sample as the square root of Simpson's diversity index over productive rearrangements. TCRdb's version of the immuneACCESS table is confined to in-frame rearrangements and falls short of the full clone set. An unresolved V gene accounts for under half of the shortfall where checked; the remainder is of unknown origin. V and J calls and clone size come straight from that table; D and trimming were deduced from the DNA. For this sample the table gives approximately 98,000 clones, of which approximately 84% were detected only once. The ten largest account for roughly a tenth of the sample.

The receptor was isolated from an elderly woman with acute or convalescent COVID-19. Sequencing was carried out using peripheral blood. This receptor chain uses TRBV28 and TRBJ1-2; the D gene is not confidently resolved. In nucleotide form, the sequence is TGTGCCAGCAGTTTCGGAGGAATTGGCTACACCTTC. Translated, this gives CASSFGGIGYTF.